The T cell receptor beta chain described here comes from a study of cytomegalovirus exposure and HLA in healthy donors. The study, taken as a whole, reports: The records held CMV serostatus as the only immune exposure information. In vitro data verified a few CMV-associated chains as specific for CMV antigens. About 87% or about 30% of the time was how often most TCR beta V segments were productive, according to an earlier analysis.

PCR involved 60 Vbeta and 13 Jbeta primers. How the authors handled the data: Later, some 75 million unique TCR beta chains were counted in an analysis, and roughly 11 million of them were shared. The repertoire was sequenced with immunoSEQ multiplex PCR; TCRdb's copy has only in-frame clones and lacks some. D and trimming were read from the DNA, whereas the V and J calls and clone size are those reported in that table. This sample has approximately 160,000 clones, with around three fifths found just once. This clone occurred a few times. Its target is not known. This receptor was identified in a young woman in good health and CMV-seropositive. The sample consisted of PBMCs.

The CDR3 region is CASSKKAGTSAYEQYF. In DNA form, the CDR3 reads TGTGCCAGCAGCAAAAAGGCCGGGACTAGTGCCTACGAGCAGTACTTC. This chain connects TRBV5-4 to TRBJ2-7; TRBD2 matches 8 bases. This CDR3 spans 16 amino acids. Trimming at V came to 4 bases and at J to 2 bases, leaving 11 bases not matched to a gene. Per the germline V gene, CDR1 is SGHNT and CDR2 is YYREEE (reference sequence).